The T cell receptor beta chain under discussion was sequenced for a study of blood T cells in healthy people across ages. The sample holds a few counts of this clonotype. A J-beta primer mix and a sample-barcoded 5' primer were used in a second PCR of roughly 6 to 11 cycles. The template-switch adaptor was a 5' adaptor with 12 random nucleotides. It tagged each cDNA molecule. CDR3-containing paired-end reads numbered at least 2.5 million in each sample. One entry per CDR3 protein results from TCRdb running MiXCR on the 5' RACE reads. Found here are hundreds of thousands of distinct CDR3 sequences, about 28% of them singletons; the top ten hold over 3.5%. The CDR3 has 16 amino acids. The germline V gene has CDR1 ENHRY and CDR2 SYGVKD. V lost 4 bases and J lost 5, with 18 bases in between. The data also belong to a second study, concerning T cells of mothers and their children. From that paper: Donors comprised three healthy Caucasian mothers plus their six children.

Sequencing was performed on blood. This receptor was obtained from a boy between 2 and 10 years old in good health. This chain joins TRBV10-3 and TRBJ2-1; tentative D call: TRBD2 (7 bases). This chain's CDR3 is CAISAKEAGADNEQFF. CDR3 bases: TGTGCCATCAGTGCGAAGGAGGCGGGGGCCGACAATGAGCAGTTCTTC.